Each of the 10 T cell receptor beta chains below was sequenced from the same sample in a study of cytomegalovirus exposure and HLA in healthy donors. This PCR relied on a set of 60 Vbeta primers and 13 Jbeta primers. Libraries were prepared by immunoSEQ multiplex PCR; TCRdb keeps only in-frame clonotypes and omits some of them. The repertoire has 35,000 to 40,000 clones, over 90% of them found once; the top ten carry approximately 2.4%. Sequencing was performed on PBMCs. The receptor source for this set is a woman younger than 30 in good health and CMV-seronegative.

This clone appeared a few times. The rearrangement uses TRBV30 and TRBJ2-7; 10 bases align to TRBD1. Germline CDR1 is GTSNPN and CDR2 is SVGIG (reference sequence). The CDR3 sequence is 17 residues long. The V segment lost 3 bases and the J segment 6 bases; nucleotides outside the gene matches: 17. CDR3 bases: TGTGCCTGGAGCCGACTTCTTCCGGGACAGGGGTTAGGCGAGCAGTACTTC. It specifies CAWSRLLPGQGLGEQYF.

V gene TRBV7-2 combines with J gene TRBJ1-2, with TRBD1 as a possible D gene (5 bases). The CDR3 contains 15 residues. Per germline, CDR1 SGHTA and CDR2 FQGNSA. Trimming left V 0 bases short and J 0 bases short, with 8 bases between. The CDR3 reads CASSLAGTSNYGYTF. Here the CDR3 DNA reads TGTGCCAGCAGCTTAGCAGGGACTTCTAACTATGGCTACACCTTC.

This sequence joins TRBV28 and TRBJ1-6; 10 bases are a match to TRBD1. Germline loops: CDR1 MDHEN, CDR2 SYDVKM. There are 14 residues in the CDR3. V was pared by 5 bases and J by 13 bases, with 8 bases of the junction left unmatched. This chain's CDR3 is CASSKDRGEAPLHF. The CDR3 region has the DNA TGTGCCAGCAGTAAGGACAGGGGGGAAGCCCCCCTCCACTTT.

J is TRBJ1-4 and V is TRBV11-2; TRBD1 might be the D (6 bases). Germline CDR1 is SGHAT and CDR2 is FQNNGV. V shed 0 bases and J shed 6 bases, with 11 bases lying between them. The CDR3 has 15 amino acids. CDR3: CASSLDQGGYEKLFF. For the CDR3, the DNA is TGTGCCAGCAGCTTAGATCAAGGGGGTTATGAAAAACTGTTTTTT.

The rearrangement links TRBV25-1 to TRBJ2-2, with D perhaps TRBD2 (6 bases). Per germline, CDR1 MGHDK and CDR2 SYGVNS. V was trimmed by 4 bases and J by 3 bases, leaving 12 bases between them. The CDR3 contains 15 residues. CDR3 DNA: TGTGCCAGCAGTGCAGGGACTGGGGACACCGGGGAGCTGTTTTTT. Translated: CASSAGTGDTGELFF.

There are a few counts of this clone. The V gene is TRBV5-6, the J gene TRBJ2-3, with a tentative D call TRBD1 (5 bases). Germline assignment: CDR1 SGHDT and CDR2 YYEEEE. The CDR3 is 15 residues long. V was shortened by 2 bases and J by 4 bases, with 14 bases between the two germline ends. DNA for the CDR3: TGTGCCAGCAGCTTAATCTCCTGGGGCTCAGATACGCAGTATTTT. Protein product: CASSLISWGSDTQYF.

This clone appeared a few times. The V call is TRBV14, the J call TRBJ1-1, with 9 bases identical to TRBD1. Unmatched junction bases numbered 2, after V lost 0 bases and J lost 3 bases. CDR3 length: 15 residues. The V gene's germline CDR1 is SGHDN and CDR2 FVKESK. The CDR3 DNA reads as TGTGCCAGCAGCCAAGAACGGGACAGGGACACTGAAGCTTTCTTT. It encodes CASSQERDRDTEAFF. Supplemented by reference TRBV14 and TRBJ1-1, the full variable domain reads EAGVTQFPSHSVIEKGQTVTLRCDPISGHDNLYWYRRVMGKEIKFLLHFVKESKQDESGMPNNRFLAERTGGTYSTLKVQPAELEDSGVYFCASSQERDRDTEAFFGQGTRLTVV.

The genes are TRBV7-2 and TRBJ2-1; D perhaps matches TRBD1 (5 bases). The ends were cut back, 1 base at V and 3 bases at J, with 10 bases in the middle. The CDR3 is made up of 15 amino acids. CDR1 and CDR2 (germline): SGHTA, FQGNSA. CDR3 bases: TGTGCCAGCAGCTTAGAAGGTCAGGGCTACAATGAGCAGTTCTTC. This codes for CASSLEGQGYNEQFF.

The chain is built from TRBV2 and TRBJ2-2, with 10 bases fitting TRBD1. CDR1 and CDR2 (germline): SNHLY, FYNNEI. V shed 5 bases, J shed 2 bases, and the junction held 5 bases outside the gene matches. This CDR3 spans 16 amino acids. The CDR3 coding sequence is TGTGCCAGCAGTCGACAGGGGGCTCGAAACACCGGGGAGCTGTTTTTT. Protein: CASSRQGARNTGELFF. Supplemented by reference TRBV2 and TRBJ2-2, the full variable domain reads EPEVTQTPSHQVTQMGQEVILRCVPISNHLYFYWYRQILGQKVEFLVSFYNNEISEKSEIFDDQFSVERPDGSNFTLKIRSTKLEDSAMYFCASSRQGARNTGELFFGEGSRLTVL.

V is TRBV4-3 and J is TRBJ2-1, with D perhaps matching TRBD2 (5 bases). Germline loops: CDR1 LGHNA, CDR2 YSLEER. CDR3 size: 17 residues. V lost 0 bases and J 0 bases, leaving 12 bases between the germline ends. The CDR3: CASSQELAAASYNEQFF. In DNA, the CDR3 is TGCGCCAGCAGCCAAGAACTGGCAGCGGCCTCCTACAATGAGCAGTTCTTC.